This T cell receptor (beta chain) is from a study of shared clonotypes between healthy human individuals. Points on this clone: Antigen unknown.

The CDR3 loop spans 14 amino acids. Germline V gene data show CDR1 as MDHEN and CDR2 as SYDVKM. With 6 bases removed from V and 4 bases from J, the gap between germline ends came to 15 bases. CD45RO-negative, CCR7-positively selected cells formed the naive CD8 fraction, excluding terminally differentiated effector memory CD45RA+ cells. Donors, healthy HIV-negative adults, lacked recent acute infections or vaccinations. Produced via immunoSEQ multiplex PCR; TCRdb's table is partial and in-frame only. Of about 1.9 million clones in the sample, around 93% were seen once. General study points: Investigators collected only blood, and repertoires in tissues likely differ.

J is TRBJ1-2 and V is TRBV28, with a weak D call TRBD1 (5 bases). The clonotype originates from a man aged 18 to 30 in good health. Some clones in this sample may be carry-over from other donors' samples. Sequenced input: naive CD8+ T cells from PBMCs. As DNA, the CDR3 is TGTGCCAGCAGCACCGAGGGACGGTTCTATGGCTACACCTTC. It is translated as CASSTEGRFYGYTF.